This T cell receptor (beta chain) was identified during a study of beta chain features in type 1 diabetes. About the research overall: Across all samples, approximately 99 million sorted cells were examined. General study points: The study found moderately but significantly shorter TCRB CDR3s in all four CD4+ subsets of Type 1 diabetes patients. Insertion counts at VDJ junctions were lower in type 1 diabetes patients, who also showed more deletions there.

Of the isolated RNA, all was reverse transcribed, and so the sequenced material was expressed TCRB transcripts. The protocol was immunoSEQ multiplex PCR, while the TCRdb copy is restricted to in-frame clones and leaves out a portion. The sample has hundreds of thousands of clones; over 12% are singletons. The ends were cut back, 5 bases at V and 14 bases at J, with 5 bases in the middle. CDR1 is SGHRS and CDR2 is YFSETQ in the germline V gene. The CDR3 totals 8 residues. This clone was observed a handful of times. The antigen remains undetermined. V usage is TRBV5-1 and J usage is TRBJ2-4; D is undetermined. The sequence was obtained from a man between 18 and 29 years old with type 1 diabetes. The sequencing input was naive CD4+ T cells from blood. CDR3 coding DNA: TGCGCCAGCAGTGAGGAGTACTTC. It is translated as CASSEEYF. The full variable domain, completed using reference TRBV5-1 and TRBJ2-4, is KAGVTQTPRYLIKTRGQQVTLSCSPISGHRSVSWYQQTPGQGLQFLFEYFSETQRNKGNFPGRFSGRQFSNSRSEMNVSTLELGDSALYLCASSEEYFGAGTRLSVL.